The next 10 T cell receptor beta chains were all read from a single sample in a study of neurological immune-mediated disorders. One entry per CDR3 protein, called by TCRdb with MiXCR from the 5' RACE reads. The table records 55,000 to 70,000 distinct CDR3 sequences, about an eighth of them present only once. The sequenced sample was PBMCs. These receptors all stem from a man aged 60 to 75 in good health.

Concerning this clonotype: It may be a read error: a sequence one base away is much more abundant. V and J are TRBV20-1 and TRBJ2-3; D is uncertain. The CDR3 totals 12 residues. Germline CDR1 DFQATT, CDR2 SNEGSKA (reference sequence). V lost 2 bases, J lost 2 bases, and 5 bases lay in between. Here the CDR3 reads CSARKDTDTQYF. CDR3 sequence (DNA): TGCAGTGCTAGAAAGGACACAGATACGCAGTATTTT.

This clonotype showed up many times. V is TRBV12-3 or TRBV12-4 and J is TRBJ2-2; D gene uncertain. The CDR3 has 13 amino acids. V was cut by 2 bases and J by 7 bases, with 8 bases left in between. The CDR3 reads CASSLYVSGELFF. In DNA form, the CDR3 reads TGTGCCAGCAGTTTATATGTGAGCGGGGAGCTGTTTTTT.

This clonotype has a count of ten or more. The rearrangement links TRBV5-1 to TRBJ1-2; D not resolved. The germline CDR1 and CDR2 sequences are SGHRS and YFSETQ. The CDR3 runs 12 residues. V was cut by 0 bases and J by 8 bases, with 8 bases left in between. CDR3 sequence reads: CASSLDARGYTF. CDR3 coding DNA: TGCGCCAGCAGCTTGGACGCTAGAGGCTACACCTTC.

This clonotype was seen at least ten times. The junction does not match germline at one end; this may be a read error. This chain uses TRBV12-3 or TRBV12-4 with TRBJ2-1; D call uncertain. This CDR3 contains 12 residues. The CDR3 region is CASFRKGERFSF. CDR3 sequence (DNA): TGTGCCAGCTTTCGGAAAGGCGAGAGGTTTTCCTTC.

In its sample, this clonotype was seen a few times. A read error is possible here, since a much larger clone lies one base away. This chain links TRBV5-5 with TRBJ2-3; 8 nucleotides line up with TRBD1. Germline loops: CDR1 SGHKS, CDR2 YYEKEE (reference sequence). The CDR3 contains 15 residues. With 3 bases clipped from V and 2 bases from J, the junction kept 5 bases outside the gene matches. This CDR3 is CASSSWGQDTDTQYF. The CDR3 DNA sequence: TGTGCCAGCAGCTCGTGGGGACAGGACACAGATACGCAGTATTTT.

This clonotype was picked up many times. The gene calls are TRBV5-1 and TRBJ2-7, with 7 bases lining up with TRBD1. The germline gives CDR1 SGHRS, CDR2 YFSETQ. J was trimmed by 4 bases and V by 4 bases; bases with no gene match: 8. The CDR3 is 14 amino acids. CDR3 sequence reads: CASSPGQFQYEQYF. The CDR3 nucleotides read TGCGCCAGCAGCCCGGGACAGTTCCAGTACGAGCAGTACTTC.

This clonotype was observed a few times. The rearrangement uses TRBV14 and TRBJ2-5; D call uncertain. The V gene's germline CDR1 is SGHDN and CDR2 FVKESK. The CDR3 extends over 14 amino acids. V dropped 3 bases and J dropped 5 bases, with 13 bases sitting between them. The DNA of the CDR3 is TGTGCCAGCAGCCACCCCCCCGGAGTTGAGACCCAGTACTTC. This gives the protein CASSHPPGVETQYF.

This clonotype was detected ten times or more. The chain combines TRBV20-1 with TRBJ2-1; weak D call: TRBD2 (6 bases). Trimming left V 3 bases short and J 4 bases short, with 19 bases between. The CDR3 is made up of 16 amino acids. CDR1 and CDR2 from the germline V gene are DFQATT and SNEGSKA (reference sequence). CDR3 nucleotide sequence: TGCAGTGCTAGCCCGACGGCGGGCGGGGCTTACAATGAGCAGTTCTTC. Translated, it gives CSASPTAGGAYNEQFF.

The gene calls are TRBV7-2 and TRBJ2-2, with D perhaps matching TRBD1 or TRBD2 (5 bases each). Trimming stripped 5 bases from V and 8 bases from J, with 15 bases between. CDR3 length equals 14 residues. Germline V gene data show CDR1 as SGHTA and CDR2 as FQGNSA. The CDR3 sequence is CASSPFPGPGELFF. The CDR3 nucleotides are TGTGCCAGCAGCCCGTTCCCGGGACCTGGGGAGCTGTTTTTT.

This clonotype was observed many times. The chain carries TRBV5-4 and TRBJ2-7, with 7 bases identical to TRBD1. This CDR3 region has 13 residues. In germline, CDR1 is SGHNT, CDR2 YYREEE (reference sequence). The V and J ends lost 5 bases and 2 bases, in that order; junction bases with no gene match: 4. CDR3 DNA: TGTGCCAGCAGACGGGACAGCACCTACGAGCAGTACTTC. Its translation: CASRRDSTYEQYF.